This T cell receptor (beta chain) was sequenced during a study of T cell repertoires in cytomegalovirus infection. Across the study: CMV infection and matching HLA type were both indicated by public TCR beta signatures.

This clonotype was detected many times. From the reads, TCRdb called clonotypes with MiXCR, one entry per CDR3 protein. Of approximately 180,000 distinct CDR3 sequences in the sample, less than 9.5% were seen once. The material sequenced was PBMCs. The clonotype originates from a human donor in good health (CMV status not recorded). Some clones in this sample may be carry-over from other donors' samples.

The CDR3 DNA follows: TGTGCCACCAGCAGAGGGACAGGAAGGGGCTACACCTTC. It yields the protein CATSRGTGRGYTF. The chain carries TRBV24-1 and TRBJ1-2, with TRBD1 matching 8 bases. This CDR3 has 13 residues. Per germline, CDR1 KGHDR and CDR2 SFDVKD. V lost 7 bases to trimming and J lost 8 bases; unmatched junction nucleotides: 8.